The clone carrying this TCR beta chain was seen ten or more times. Its specificity is not known. Drawn at first hyperthyroidism diagnosis, the blood sample preceded any ophthalmopathy symptoms. The investigators amplified TCR beta CDR3 regions from RNA transcripts. In the first-round RT-PCR of the TCR CDR3, the HTBI primer set was used. A single record per CDR3 protein comes from TCRdb applying MiXCR to the multiplex PCR reads. The sample has nearly 600,000 distinct CDR3 sequences, roughly 13% seen once; the top ten hold almost 6%. The data were obtained in a study of T cells in Graves' hyperthyroidism and ophthalmopathy. Whole-study results and caveats: Most clonotypes that expanded in the thyroid above 0.001 also showed up in blood.

The source material was blood. This clonotype was obtained from a woman in her twenties or thirties with Graves' hyperthyroidism that later progressed to Graves' ophthalmopathy.

The CDR3 DNA reads as TGTGCCAGCAGTCGGGTGAGGGAGGCTTTCTTT. Amino acids: CASSRVREAFF. V usage is TRBV12-3 or TRBV12-4 and J usage is TRBJ1-1; D is undetermined. The CDR3 runs to 11 residues. The V gene lost 5 bases and the J gene lost 11 bases, with 12 bases spanning the gap.